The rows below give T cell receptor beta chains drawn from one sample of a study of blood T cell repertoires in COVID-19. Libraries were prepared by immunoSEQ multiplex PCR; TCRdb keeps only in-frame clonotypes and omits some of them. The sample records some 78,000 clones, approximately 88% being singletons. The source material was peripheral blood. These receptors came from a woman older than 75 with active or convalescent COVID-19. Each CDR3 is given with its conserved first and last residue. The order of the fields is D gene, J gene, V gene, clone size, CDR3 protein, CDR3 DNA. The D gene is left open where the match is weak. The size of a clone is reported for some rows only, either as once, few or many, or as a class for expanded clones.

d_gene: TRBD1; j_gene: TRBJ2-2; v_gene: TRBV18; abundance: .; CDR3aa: CASSPGTGATGELFF; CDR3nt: TGTGCCAGCTCACCCGGGACAGGGGCCACCGGGGAGCTGTTTTTT
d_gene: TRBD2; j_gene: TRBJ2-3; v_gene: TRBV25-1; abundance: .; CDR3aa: CASRPTSGASTDTQYF; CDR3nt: TGTGCCAGCAGACCGACTAGCGGAGCCAGCACAGATACGCAGTATTTT
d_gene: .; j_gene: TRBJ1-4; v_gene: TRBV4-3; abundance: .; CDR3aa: CASSSRAGTNEKLFF; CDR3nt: TGCGCCAGCAGCTCCCGGGCGGGGACTAATGAAAAACTGTTTTTT
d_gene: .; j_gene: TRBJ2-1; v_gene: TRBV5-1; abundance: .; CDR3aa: CASSLEWGEAYNEQFF; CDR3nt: TGCGCCAGCAGCTTGGAATGGGGGGAGGCCTACAATGAGCAGTTCTTC
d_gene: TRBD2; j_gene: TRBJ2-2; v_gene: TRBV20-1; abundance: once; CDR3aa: CSASVLAGGTGELFF; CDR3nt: TGCAGTGCTAGTGTACTAGCGGGAGGCACCGGGGAGCTGTTTTTT
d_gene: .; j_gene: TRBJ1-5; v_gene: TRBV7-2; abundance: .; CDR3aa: CASSSAGNQPQHF; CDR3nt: TGTGCCAGCAGCTCCGCAGGGAATCAGCCTCAGCATTTT
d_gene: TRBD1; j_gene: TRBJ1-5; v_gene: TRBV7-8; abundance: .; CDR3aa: CASSAGTGGNQPQHF; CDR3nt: TGTGCCAGCAGCGCCGGGACAGGGGGCAATCAGCCCCAGCATTTT
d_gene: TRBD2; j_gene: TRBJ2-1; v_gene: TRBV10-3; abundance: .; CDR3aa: CAISTQTSGGGNEQFF; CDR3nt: TGTGCCATCAGTACACAGACTAGCGGGGGTGGCAATGAGCAGTTCTTC
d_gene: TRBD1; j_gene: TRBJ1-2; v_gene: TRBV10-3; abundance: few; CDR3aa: CAISGRTGDLGDGYTF; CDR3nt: TGTGCCATCAGCGGTCGGACAGGGGACTTGGGGGATGGCTACACCTTC
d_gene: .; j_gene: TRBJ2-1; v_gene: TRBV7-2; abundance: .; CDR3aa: CASSPGQIYNEQFF; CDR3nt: TGTGCCAGCAGCCCCGGACAGATCTACAATGAGCAGTTCTTC
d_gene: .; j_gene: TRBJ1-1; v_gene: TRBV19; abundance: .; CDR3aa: CASSIYRETEAFF; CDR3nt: TGTGCCAGTAGTATTTACAGGGAAACTGAAGCTTTCTTT
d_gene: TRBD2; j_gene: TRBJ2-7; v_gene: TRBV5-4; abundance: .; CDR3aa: CASSEGTSGYEQYF; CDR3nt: TGTGCCAGCAGCGAGGGGACTAGCGGCTACGAGCAGTACTTC
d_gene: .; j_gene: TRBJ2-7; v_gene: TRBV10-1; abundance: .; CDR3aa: CASTGDGEQYF; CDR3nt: TGCGCCAGCACGGGAGACGGCGAGCAGTACTTC
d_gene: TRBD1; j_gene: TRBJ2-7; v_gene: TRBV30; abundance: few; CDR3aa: CAWSPLTGTGDSYEQYF; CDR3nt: TGTGCCTGGAGTCCCCTCACCGGGACAGGGGATTCCTACGAGCAGTACTTC
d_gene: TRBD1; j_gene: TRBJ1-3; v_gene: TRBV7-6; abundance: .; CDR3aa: CASSLEGQGARNTIYF; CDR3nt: TGTGCCAGCAGCTTAGAGGGACAGGGGGCCAGAAACACCATATATTTT
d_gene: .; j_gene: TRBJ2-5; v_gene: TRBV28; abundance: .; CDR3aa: CASSSGQQETQYF; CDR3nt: TGTGCCAGCAGTTCAGGACAACAAGAGACCCAGTACTTC
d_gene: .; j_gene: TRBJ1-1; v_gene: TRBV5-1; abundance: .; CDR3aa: CASSLVVGEAFF; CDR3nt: TGCGCCAGCAGCTTGGTCGTCGGGGAGGCTTTCTTT
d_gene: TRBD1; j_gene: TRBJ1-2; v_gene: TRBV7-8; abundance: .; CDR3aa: CASSPDRAVNYGYTF; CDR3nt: TGTGCCAGCAGCCCGGACAGGGCGGTAAACTATGGCTACACCTTC
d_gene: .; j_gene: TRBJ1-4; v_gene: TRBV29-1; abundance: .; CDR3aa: CSVGLSRGEKLFF; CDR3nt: TGCAGCGTTGGGCTGTCTAGGGGTGAAAAACTGTTTTTT
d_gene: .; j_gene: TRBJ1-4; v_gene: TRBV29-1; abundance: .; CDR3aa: CSVVTPDEKLFF; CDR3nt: TGCAGCGTTGTAACTCCTGATGAAAAACTGTTTTTT
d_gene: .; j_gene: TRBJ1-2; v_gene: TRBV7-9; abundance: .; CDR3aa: CASSLVQGYGYTF; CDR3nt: TGTGCCAGCAGCTTAGTACAGGGCTATGGCTACACCTTC
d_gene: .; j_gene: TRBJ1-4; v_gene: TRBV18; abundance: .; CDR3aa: CASSPQRGEKLFF; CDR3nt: TGTGCCAGCTCACCCCAACGAGGGGAAAAACTGTTTTTT
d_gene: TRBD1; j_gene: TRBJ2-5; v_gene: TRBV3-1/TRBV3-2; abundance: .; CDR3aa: CASSPGQGRVGTQYF; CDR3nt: TGTGCCAGCAGCCCTGGACAGGGGCGGGTAGGGACCCAGTACTTC
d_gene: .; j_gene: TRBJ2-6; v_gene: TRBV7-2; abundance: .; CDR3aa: CASSPQGSGANVLTF; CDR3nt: TGTGCCAGCAGCCCACAGGGCTCTGGGGCCAACGTCCTGACTTTC
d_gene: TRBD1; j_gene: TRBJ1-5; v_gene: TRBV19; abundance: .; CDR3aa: CASTLGQIYQPQHF; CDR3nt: TGTGCCAGTACCCTGGGACAGATCTATCAGCCCCAGCATTTT
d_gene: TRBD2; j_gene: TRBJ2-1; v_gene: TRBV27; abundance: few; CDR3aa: CASRGLAGVGSYNEQFF; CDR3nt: TGTGCCAGCAGGGGACTAGCGGGAGTCGGCTCCTACAATGAGCAGTTCTTC
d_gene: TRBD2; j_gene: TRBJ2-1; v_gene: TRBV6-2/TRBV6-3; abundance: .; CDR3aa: CASSRSGGARNEQFF; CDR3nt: TGTGCCAGCAGTAGAAGCGGGGGGGCAAGAAATGAGCAGTTCTTC
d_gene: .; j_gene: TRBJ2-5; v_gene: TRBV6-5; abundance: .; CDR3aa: CASSSRGETQYF; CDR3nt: TGTGCCAGCAGTTCCAGGGGAGAGACCCAGTACTTC
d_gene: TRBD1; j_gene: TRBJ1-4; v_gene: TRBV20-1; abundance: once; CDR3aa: CSASSGTGGEKLFF; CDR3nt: TGCAGTGCTAGTTCCGGGACAGGGGGAGAAAAACTGTTTTTT